The 9 T cell receptor beta chains given below trace back to one sample, sequenced in a study of T cells after posttransplantation cyclophosphamide. Methotrexate plus calcineurin inhibitor accompanied controls' myeloablative marrow transplants; sampling was 1 year later. Produced via immunoSEQ multiplex PCR; TCRdb's table is partial and in-frame only. The table lists 15,000 or so clones, around 87% of them singletons, with 3.5% in the top ten. The source was PBMCs, collected after an allogeneic stem cell transplant with a calcineurin inhibitor and methotrexate. All receptors derive from a male patient in his fifties or sixties who received an allogeneic stem cell transplant from an unrelated donor, was CMV-positive, and had chronic GVHD only. Some T cells may be transferred from the graft donor.

The chain carries TRBV5-4 and TRBJ1-2; a possible D gene is TRBD1 (5 bases). Germline V gives CDR1 SGHNT, CDR2 YYREEE (reference sequence). This CDR3 is built from 12 residues. V lost 4 bases and J lost 1, with 5 bases in between. CDR3: CASSQGNYGYTF. As DNA, the CDR3 is TGTGCCAGCAGCCAGGGTAACTATGGCTACACCTTC.

The genes are TRBV4-3 and TRBJ1-5; D gene uncertain. The CDR3 covers 14 residues. V was pared by 4 bases and J by 0 bases, with 7 bases between. The germline V gene encodes CDR1 LGHNA and CDR2 YSLEER. This chain's CDR3 is CASSLYYSNQPQHF. The CDR3 nucleotides read TGCGCCAGCAGCCTCTATTATAGCAATCAGCCCCAGCATTTT.

The rearrangement joins TRBV5-6 to TRBJ2-3, with a tentative D call TRBD1 (6 bases). The germline V gene has CDR1 SGHDT and CDR2 YYEEEE. There are 14 residues in the CDR3. With 4 bases removed from V and 2 bases from J, the gap between germline ends came to 11 bases. Here the CDR3 DNA reads TGTGCCAGCAGCCCGGGACACCTCACAGATACGCAGTATTTT. It codes for CASSPGHLTDTQYF.

The rearrangement joins TRBV27 to TRBJ2-2, with 10 bases lining up with TRBD2. V was clipped by 4 bases and J by 1 base; unmatched bases: 6. CDR3 length: 17 residues. Per the germline V gene, CDR1 is MNHEY and CDR2 is SMNVEV (reference sequence). The CDR3 here is CASSWASGRGNTGELFF. The DNA for the CDR3 is TGTGCCAGCAGTTGGGCTAGCGGGAGAGGGAACACCGGGGAGCTGTTTTTT.

The gene calls are TRBV19 and TRBJ2-7; 14 bases line up with TRBD2. This CDR3 is built from 15 residues. J gave up 4 bases and V 4 bases, and 3 bases lay outside the gene matches. Per germline, CDR1 LNHDA and CDR2 SQIVND (reference sequence). CDR3 bases: TGTGCCAGTAGTAAAGGACTAGCGGGAGGTTACGAGCAGTACTTC. Translating gives CASSKGLAGGYEQYF.

V and J are TRBV7-3 and TRBJ2-2; TRBD1 matches at 8 bases. The CDR3 has 16 residues. Losses at the gene ends were 3 bases for V and 4 bases for J; bases not matched to a gene: 7. Germline V CDR1 and CDR2: SGHTA, FQGTGA. The CDR3 is CASSFYAGGGTGELFF. As DNA, the CDR3 is TGTGCCAGCAGCTTTTACGCAGGGGGCGGCACCGGGGAGCTGTTTTTT.

The V call is TRBV6-6, the J call TRBJ2-7; 8 nucleotides agree with TRBD1. The CDR3 spans 16 residues. Looked up from germline, CDR1 is MNHNY and CDR2 is SVGAGI (reference sequence). Trimming took 1 base from V and 3 from J; bases not matched to a gene: 8. The DNA of the CDR3 is TGTGCCAGCAGTTACTTACCGGACAGGGAGTTCTACGAGCAGTACTTC. It is translated as CASSYLPDREFYEQYF.

The chain joins TRBV19 to TRBJ1-3; no clear D. Trimming shortened V by 8 bases and J by 0 bases, and 8 bases separated the two germline ends. There are 13 residues in the CDR3. From germline, CDR1 is LNHDA and CDR2 SQIVND (reference sequence). The CDR3 nucleotides read TGTGCCAGTTCTGCGGCCTCTGGAAACACCATATATTTT. This codes for CASSAASGNTIYF.

This chain joins TRBV19 and TRBJ1-2, with D maybe TRBD1 (5 bases). Between the trimmed V and J ends, which lost 1 base and 2 bases, there was a span of 8 bases. The CDR3 sequence is 14 residues long. The germline gives CDR1 LNHDA, CDR2 SQIVND (reference sequence). CDR3 bases: TGTGCCAGTAGTATAGGGGGGGGAAACTATGGCTACACCTTC. Its translation is CASSIGGGNYGYTF.